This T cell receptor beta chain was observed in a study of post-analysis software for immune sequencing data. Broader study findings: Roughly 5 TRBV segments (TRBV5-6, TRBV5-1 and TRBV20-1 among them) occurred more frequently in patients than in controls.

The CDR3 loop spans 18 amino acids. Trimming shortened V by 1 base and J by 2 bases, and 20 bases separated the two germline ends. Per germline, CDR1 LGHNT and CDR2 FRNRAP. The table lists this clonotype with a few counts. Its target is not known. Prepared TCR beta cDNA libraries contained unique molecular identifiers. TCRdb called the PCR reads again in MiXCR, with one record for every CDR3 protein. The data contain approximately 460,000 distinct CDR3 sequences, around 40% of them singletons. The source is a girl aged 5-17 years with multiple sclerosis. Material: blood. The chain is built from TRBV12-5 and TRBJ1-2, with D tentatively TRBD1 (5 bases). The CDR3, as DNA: TGTGCTAGTGGTTTGGCCATGGGACGGCCTACAAGAAACTATGGCTACACCTTC. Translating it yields CASGLAMGRPTRNYGYTF.